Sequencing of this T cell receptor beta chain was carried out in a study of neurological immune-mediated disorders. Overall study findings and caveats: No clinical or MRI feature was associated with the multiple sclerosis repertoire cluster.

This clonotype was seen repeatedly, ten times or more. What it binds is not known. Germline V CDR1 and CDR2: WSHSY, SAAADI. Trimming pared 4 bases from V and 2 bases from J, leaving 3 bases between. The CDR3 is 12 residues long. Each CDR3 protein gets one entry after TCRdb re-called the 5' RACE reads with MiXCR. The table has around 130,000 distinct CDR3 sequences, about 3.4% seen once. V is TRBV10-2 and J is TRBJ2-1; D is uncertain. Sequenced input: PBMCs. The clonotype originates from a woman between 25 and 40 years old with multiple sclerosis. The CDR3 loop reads CASSGPYNEQFF. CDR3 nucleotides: TGCGCCAGCAGTGGGCCCTACAATGAGCAGTTCTTC.